The 18 T cell receptor beta chains below all came from one sample that was sequenced in a study of blood T cell repertoires in COVID-19. Sequencing used immunoSEQ multiplex PCR; TCRdb keeps in-frame clones, though not all of them. The sample shows under 250,000 clones, about 90% of them seen only once. Sample: peripheral blood. All receptors come from a man younger than 40 with COVID-19, enrolled during active disease.

The chain employs TRBV18 and TRBJ2-7, with TRBD1 identical over 8 bases. V was pared by 3 bases and J by 3 bases, with 4 bases of the junction left unmatched. Per germline, CDR1 KGHSH and CDR2 LQKENI. The CDR3 loop spans 14 amino acids. The CDR3 nucleotides are TGTGCCAGCTCACCGGGACAGGAGGGCTACGAGCAGTACTTC. Amino acid sequence: CASSPGQEGYEQYF.

The chain couples TRBV27 to TRBJ2-7, with 12 bases fitting TRBD2. The CDR3 has 17 amino acids. The junction had 11 bases not matched to a gene; V was cut back by 3 bases and J by 5 bases. Germline assignment: CDR1 MNHEY and CDR2 SMNVEV (reference sequence). CDR3 protein: CASSFTTPSGRAHEQYF. The CDR3, as DNA: TGTGCCAGCAGTTTCACTACCCCTAGCGGGAGGGCCCACGAGCAGTACTTC.

The chain uses TRBV27 and TRBJ1-2; D is perhaps TRBD1 (5 bases). V dropped 2 bases and J dropped 8 bases, with 15 bases sitting between them. Germline loops: CDR1 MNHEY, CDR2 SMNVEV (reference sequence). The CDR3 loop spans 14 amino acids. The CDR3 region has the DNA TGTGCCAGCAGTTTAAACCAGGGAAGGTTGGGCTACACCTTC. Translated, it gives CASSLNQGRLGYTF.

The chain links TRBV23-1 to TRBJ2-2; D may be TRBD1 (6 bases). TRBV23-1 carries the ORF label, with uncertain function. This CDR3 region has 16 residues. V was clipped by 4 bases and J by 5 bases, with 17 bases between them. CDR3 nucleotides: TGCGCCAGCAGTCGCCACCTAGGCAGGGGAACCGGGGAGCTGTTTTTT. Protein product: CASSRHLGRGTGELFF.

The rearrangement joins TRBV27 to TRBJ1-2; 7 bases agree with TRBD1. CDR3 length: 16 amino acids. Per germline, CDR1 MNHEY and CDR2 SMNVEV (reference sequence). V shed 2 bases and J 4 bases; nucleotides not matched to a gene: 10. The CDR3 is CASSLNRGSSTYGYTF. Here the CDR3 DNA reads TGTGCCAGCAGTTTAAACAGGGGATCCTCTACCTATGGCTACACCTTC.

On this clone: Within the sample, other DNA sequences also encode this same CDR3. The chain carries TRBV6-5 and TRBJ1-4; 8 nucleotides line up with TRBD1. J gave up 5 bases and V 0 bases, and 2 bases lay outside the gene matches. CDR3 size: 15 residues. Germline CDR1 is MNHEY and CDR2 is SVGAGI. The CDR3 here is CASSYSGTGNEKLFF. CDR3 coding DNA: TGTGCCAGCAGTTACTCCGGGACAGGCAATGAAAAACTGTTTTTT.

A few counts support this clone. Additional DNA sequences in this sample encode the identical CDR3. V and J are TRBV5-1 and TRBJ1-3; D remains unclear. The CDR3 is 15 residues long. Trimming shortened V by 0 bases and J by 0 bases, and 7 bases separated the two germline ends. The germline V gene has CDR1 SGHRS and CDR2 YFSETQ. The CDR3 sequence: CASSLEGGSGNTIYF. The DNA for the CDR3 is TGCGCCAGCAGCTTGGAAGGCGGCTCTGGAAACACCATATATTTT. Full variable domain (outside the CDR3, taken from reference TRBV5-1 and TRBJ1-3): KAGVTQTPRYLIKTRGQQVTLSCSPISGHRSVSWYQQTPGQGLQFLFEYFSETQRNKGNFPGRFSGRQFSNSRSEMNVSTLELGDSALYLCASSLEGGSGNTIYFGEGSWLTVV.

Here the CDR3 reads CASIRQISSGRSNEQFF. The CDR3 region has the DNA TGTGCCAGCATAAGACAGATCTCTAGCGGGAGGTCCAATGAGCAGTTCTTC. The chain couples TRBV27 to TRBJ2-1; 11 positions agree with TRBD2. Germline V CDR1 and CDR2: MNHEY, SMNVEV (reference sequence). The CDR3 has 17 amino acids. With 7 bases clipped from V and 6 bases from J, the junction kept 14 bases outside the gene matches.

The chain has TRBV6-6 and TRBJ2-1; D might be TRBD1 (6 bases). The CDR3 length is 15 residues. V was trimmed by 6 bases and J by 4 bases, leaving 16 bases between them. Germline CDR1 MNHNY, CDR2 SVGAGI (reference sequence). The CDR3 DNA is TGTGCCAGCAGCCTCACAGGGAGCGTTTACAATGAGCAGTTCTTC. Its translation is CASSLTGSVYNEQFF.

V is TRBV2 and J is TRBJ2-5, with TRBD2 identical over 8 bases. Germline V gene sequence: CDR1 SNHLY, CDR2 FYNNEI. This CDR3 comprises 15 residues. Trimming took 3 bases from V and 0 from J; bases not matched to a gene: 3. CDR3 sequence (DNA): TGTGCCAGCAGTGACGAGCGGGGGAACCAAGAGACCCAGTACTTC. Amino acid sequence: CASSDERGNQETQYF.

The chain is built from TRBV29-1 and TRBJ1-3; TRBD1 aligns across 10 bases. This CDR3 is built from 14 residues. CDR1 SQVTM and CDR2 ANQGSEA come from the germline V gene. The V and J ends lost 6 bases and 4 bases, in that order; junction bases with no gene match: 6. CDR3 residues: CSVAGQGDGNTIYF. The DNA for the CDR3 is TGCAGCGTCGCCGGACAGGGGGACGGAAACACCATATATTTT.

The rearrangement joins TRBV7-2 to TRBJ1-2; 10 bases line up with TRBD1. From germline, CDR1 is SGHTA and CDR2 FQGNSA. V lost 4 bases, J lost 4 bases, and 3 bases stayed unmatched. The CDR3 extends over 14 amino acids. The CDR3: CASSSGQGSYGYTF. CDR3 nucleotide sequence: TGTGCCAGCAGCTCGGGACAGGGGTCCTATGGCTACACCTTC.

The rearrangement joins TRBV4-3 to TRBJ2-2, with TRBD2 matching over 9 bases. V shed 4 bases, J shed 1 base, and the junction held 4 bases outside the gene matches. The germline V gene encodes CDR1 LGHNA and CDR2 YSLEER. The CDR3 covers 16 residues. This CDR3 is CASSLAAGGNTGELFF. Here the CDR3 DNA reads TGCGCCAGCAGCCTGGCAGCGGGAGGGAACACCGGGGAGCTGTTTTTT.

The CDR3 DNA reads as TGTGCCAGCACCGTGGGGGGCGGCGGGAGGTCCGAGCAGTACTTC. Residues: CASTVGGGGRSEQYF. This chain joins TRBV28 and TRBJ2-7; 8 nucleotides line up with TRBD2. Per the germline V gene, CDR1 is MDHEN and CDR2 is SYDVKM. This CDR3 has 15 amino acids. Trimming cost V 7 bases and J 6 bases; bases outside gene matches: 14. Drawing the rest from reference TRBV28 and TRBJ2-7, the complete variable domain is DVKVTQSSRYLVKRTGEKVFLECVQDMDHENMFWYRQDPGLGLRLIYFSYDVKMKEKGDIPEGYSVSREKKERFSLILESASTNQTSMYLCASTVGGGGRSEQYFGPGTRLTVT.

The chain couples TRBV4-3 to TRBJ2-5; the match to TRBD2 covers 7 bases. V was clipped by 0 bases and J by 5 bases; unmatched bases: 6. CDR1 is LGHNA and CDR2 is YSLEER in the germline V gene. The CDR3 is 15 amino acids. The CDR3 region is CASSQDWGGRETQYF. DNA of the CDR3: TGCGCCAGCAGCCAAGATTGGGGGGGTAGGGAGACCCAGTACTTC.

CDR3 nucleotide sequence: TGTGCCAGCAGCTTCGGGGGTTTAACGTACGAGCAGTACTTC. Translating gives CASSFGGLTYEQYF. The chain joins TRBV11-1 to TRBJ2-7; tentative D call: TRBD2 (6 bases). The CDR3 sequence is 14 residues long. Germline CDR1 SGHAT, CDR2 FQDESV (reference sequence). Trimming took 3 bases from V and 4 from J, leaving 13 bases between them.

As to this clone: Other nucleotide sequences from this sample produce the same CDR3. CDR3 protein: CASSLGGYGYTF. In nucleotides, the CDR3 is TGTGCCAGCAGTTTGGGGGGGTATGGCTACACCTTC. V gene TRBV28 combines with J gene TRBJ1-2; D might be TRBD1 (5 bases). This CDR3 has 12 amino acids. Trimming stripped 3 bases from V and 5 bases from J, with 7 bases between. Germline lookup yields CDR1 MDHEN and CDR2 SYDVKM.

The chain's CDR3 is CASSPITEGPVVSLHF. The DNA of the CDR3 is TGTGCCAGCAGTCCCATTACGGAGGGCCCGGTTGTTTCCCTCCACTTT. This chain connects TRBV27 to TRBJ1-6; D call uncertain. The germline V and J ends were trimmed by 5 bases and 14 bases, with 25 bases remaining between them. There are 16 residues in the CDR3. Germline CDR1 reads MNHEY; CDR2 reads SMNVEV (reference sequence).